This is a list of T cell receptor beta chains from one sample in a study of Ad26.COV2.S vaccination and SARS-CoV-2 variants. Profiling relied on immunoSEQ multiplex PCR, and the TCRdb table lists in-frame clones only, not all of them. Among about 350,000 clones, 92% were seen once, and the ten largest hold 3.9%. Sequencing was performed on peripheral blood, taken after recovery from COVID-19. Receptors were obtained from a human donor who had recovered from COVID-19. The conserved cysteine and the conserved F or W are not part of the CDR3 here.

V gene	CDR3 protein
TRBV5-6	ASSPDAGTGNSPLH
TRBV29-1	SVAVQDTGANVLT
TRBV7-9	ASSLGATTNEKLF
TRBV6-5	ASRFRYEQY
TRBV18	ASSPVLAVQETQY
TRBV5-4	ASSPRTATEAF
TRBV4-3	ASSQGTGTSGYEQY
TRBV7-9	ASTRTETPNYGYT
TRBV27	ASSWTSGGVTDTQY
TRBV10-2	ASSERVGFAQPQH
TRBV6-6	ASSPDYGGNQPQH
TRBV5-1	ASSPWTGIDYGYT
TRBV10-2	ASSEKGAGYEQY
TRBV4-1	ASSQGSLTNYGYT
TRBV4-1	ASSLQGAEAF
TRBV27	ASRNTGELF
TRBV10-2	ASSESAGISTDTQY
TRBV3-1/TRBV3-2	ASSHSAYEQY
TRBV3-1/TRBV3-2	ASSQEGQGHNEKLF
TRBV13	ASSPTGSHEQY
TRBV6-5	ASSYSLGQGGTEAF
TRBV19	ASSIDRQGAYEQY